This T cell receptor beta chain stems from a study of shared clonotypes between healthy human individuals (TCRdb year 2020). Study-level background: The cohort included three men and two women between 18 and 49 years of age. For each donor, three plates each were used for CD4 naive and CD4 memory, two plates were used for CD8 naive, and one plate was used for CD8 memory. To estimate repertoire size and how much clonotype sharing occurs between individuals, the study deeply sequenced the blood TCR repertoires of five healthy adults. Different laboratories and diverse techniques were used to prepare libraries and sequence TCR repertoires, to increase sequencing depth and limit assay-specific biases. Each donor's leukapheresis produced roughly between roughly 0.85 and 9 billion PBMCs.

Donors were healthy HIV-negative adults with no recently reported acute infections or vaccinations. Every donor was a Caucasian adult living in Nashville, Tennessee, USA. CD4+ T cells were enriched by magnetic negative selection; naive cells were then positively selected on CD45RA, and the negative fraction formed the memory subset. After blood collection by leukapheresis, PBMCs were isolated using Ficoll-Histopaque density gradient centrifugation and then cryopreserved in the vapor phase of liquid nitrogen. Analytical flow cytometry was used to check the purity and quantity of every magnetically sorted T cell population. Genomic DNA was isolated from every sorted fraction and measured by UV absorbance on a Nanodrop 2000c. Counted from cysteine to phenylalanine, this CDR3 has 17 amino acids. CDR3 DNA is the only sequence kept; it has 51 bases, read in frame from the first base. Findings and caveats that apply to the study as a whole: Sampling was limited to blood, and TCR repertoires in tissue likely differ from TCR repertoires in blood. Clonotypes shared by all four sorted-subset donors showed higher generation probabilities than non-shared clonotypes. When a few donors were compared, the shared fraction of clonotypes was about 5% for naive CD4, roughly 3.4% for naive CD8, roughly 2.3% for memory CD4, and under 0.5% for memory CD8. Incomplete sequencing was indicated by rarefaction of sorted-subset datasets, despite the large sequencing depth. The genetic and exposure-history diversity represented was limited by the small number of donors. Pairwise subsampling led to the expectation that sequencing depth would affect the degree of clonotype sharing among donors. Naive subsets generally had larger estimated clonotype richness than memory subsets did.

Using the deep immunoSEQ assay, multiplex PCR amplified TCR CDR3 regions from genomic DNA. Extracted genomic DNA from each cell subset was distributed evenly across all wells of several immunoSEQ 96-well plates, and each plate was treated as a replicate. For sorted subsets, about 220 ng of genomic DNA, equivalent to 25,000 to 30,000 T cell genomes, went into each replicate PCR. The purified libraries were quantified using a Qubit 3.0 fluorometer, sized with a Bioanalyzer 2100, and then quantified again using the KAPA Library Quantification kit. Every immunoSEQ 96-well plate was sequenced on a dedicated single-read 150-cycle Illumina NextSeq 550 flow cell. The paper's processing steps were these. Because the immunoSEQ output included only junctional sequences and no quality scores, the filtering could not be the same as the filtering used for full-length reads. Sequences were annotated with PyIR, a Python wrapper for IgBLAST v1.9, and V/J genes and CDR3 were assigned using IMGT germline references. Reads were removed for weak V/J assignments (E-value above 1e-6), missing CDR3, stop codons, out-of-frame junctions, or ambiguous translated residues. V3J clonotypes were defined as sequences sharing an identical inferred V gene, J gene, and CDR3 amino acid sequence. To compute the percentage overlap between repertoires, the number of shared unique clonotypes was divided by the size of the smaller repertoire. Richness of each repertoire was evaluated using RTK rarefaction, the Chao1 estimator, and Recon v2.1 estimates of unobserved clonotypes. For all TCRbeta clonotypes obtained by the gDNA method from a few donors, generation probabilities were computed with OLGA. The clones in this table, taken by TCRdb from immuneACCESS, are in-frame only. Not every clone is retained; where verified, under half of the shortfall comes from an unresolved V gene, and the cause of the rest is unknown. V and J calls and clone size come straight from that table; D and trimming were deduced from the DNA. A total of 2,500,000 or so clones appear in this sample, 90% to 95% of them only once. About 0.34% of the sample goes to the ten largest clones.

This clone was counted a single time. No antigen is known for it. Qualities for individual bases were not recorded, and no much larger clone is one base off. Sequenced sample: naive CD4+ T cells from PBMCs. In the paper's terms, the cell subset or site label means: CD45RA+ positively selected. The rearranged segments are TRBV21-1 and TRBJ1-2. TRBV21-1 is a pseudogene locus. This TCR was recovered from a man younger than 35 in good health. Some clones in this sample may be carry-over from other donors' samples. The CDR3 loop reads CASSTNLLGRSGHGYTF. The nucleotide sequence reads TGTGCCAGCAGCACCAATCTCCTTGGGCGGAGTGGCCATGGCTACACCTTC.